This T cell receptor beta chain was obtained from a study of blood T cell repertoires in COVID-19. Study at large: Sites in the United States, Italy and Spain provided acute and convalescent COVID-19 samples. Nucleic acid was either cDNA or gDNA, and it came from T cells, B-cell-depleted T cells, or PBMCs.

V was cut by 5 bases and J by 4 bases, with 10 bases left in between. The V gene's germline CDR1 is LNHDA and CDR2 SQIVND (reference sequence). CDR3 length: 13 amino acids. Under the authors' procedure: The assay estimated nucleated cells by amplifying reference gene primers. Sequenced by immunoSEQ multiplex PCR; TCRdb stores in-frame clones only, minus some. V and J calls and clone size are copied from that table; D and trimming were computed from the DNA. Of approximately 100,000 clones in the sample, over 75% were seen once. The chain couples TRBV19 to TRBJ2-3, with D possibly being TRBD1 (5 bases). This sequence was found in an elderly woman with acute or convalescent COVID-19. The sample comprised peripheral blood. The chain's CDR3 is CASSLTGPDTQYF. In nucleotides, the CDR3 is TGTGCCAGTAGTCTCACAGGTCCAGATACGCAGTATTTT.